This T cell receptor beta chain is from a study of T cell responses to AZD1222 COVID-19 vaccine. Background on the study: Analyses pooled second doses at about 4 or about 12 weeks. Study results and limitations: Spike-specific TCR breadth and depth were elevated following two AZD1222 doses.

To note about this clone: Its cognate antigen is unknown.

The V end lost 5 bases, the J end lost 6 bases, and 7 bases lay between the germline ends. Per the germline V gene, CDR1 is MNHEY and CDR2 is SMNVEV (reference sequence). CDR3 length: 11 amino acids. Method: immunoSEQ multiplex PCR; TCRdb's copy keeps in-frame clones and lacks some. The data contain about 150,000 clones, around nine tenths of them singletons. Sample: peripheral blood, taken on day 0 of AZD1222 vaccination. The rearrangement joins TRBV27 to TRBJ1-2, with D hard to call. The source of this sequence is an adult in good health. The CDR3 region has the DNA TGTGCCAGCAGTACGGGTGATGGCTACACCTTC. Translating gives CASSTGDGYTF.